These 11 T cell receptor beta chains originate from one sample sequenced in a study of cytomegalovirus exposure and HLA in healthy donors. Libraries were prepared by immunoSEQ multiplex PCR; TCRdb keeps only in-frame clonotypes and omits some of them. The table has 200,000 or so clones, approximately 80% seen once. Sequenced: PBMCs. All receptors derive from a man younger than 30 in good health and CMV-seropositive.

The chain has TRBV7-2 and TRBJ2-6; D unresolved. Trimming cost V 0 bases and J 4 bases, with 10 bases left between them. Per the germline V gene, CDR1 is SGHTA and CDR2 is FQGNSA. The CDR3 has 16 residues. CDR3 in DNA: TGTGCCAGCAGCTTAGCCCCCCTCTCCGGGGCCAACGTCCTGACTTTC. It specifies CASSLAPLSGANVLTF.

The table lists this clone with a few counts. This CDR3 is also generated by other DNA sequences in the sample. This chain uses TRBV6-4 with TRBJ2-3; 10 bases line up with TRBD2. The CDR3 extends over 15 amino acids. Germline V CDR1 and CDR2: MRHNA, SNTAGT. V shed 3 bases and J 1 base; nucleotides not matched to a gene: 1. DNA for the CDR3: TGTGCCAGCAGTGAGGGGACTAGCGGCACAGATACGCAGTATTTT. Amino acids: CASSEGTSGTDTQYF.

A few counts support this clone. The V and J genes are TRBV6-1 and TRBJ1-5; unclear D gene. Trimming left V 7 bases short and J 0 bases short, with 7 bases between. The length of the CDR3 is 13 residues. Germline CDR1 MNHNS, CDR2 SASEGT. In DNA, the CDR3 is TGTGCCAGCACCGTTTTTAGCAATCAGCCCCAGCATTTT. This encodes CASTVFSNQPQHF.

V and J are TRBV6-5 and TRBJ1-1, with 7 bases identical to TRBD1. CDR1 is MNHEY and CDR2 is SVGAGI in the germline V gene. This CDR3 is 12 amino acids long. The V gene end was trimmed by 6 bases and the J gene end by 3 bases; junction bases not matched to a gene: 1. CDR3 nucleotide sequence: TGTGCCAGCAGCAGGGGGGACACTGAAGCTTTCTTT. This codes for CASSRGDTEAFF.

This rearrangement joins TRBV9 to TRBJ2-5, with 15 bases aligning to TRBD2. The CDR3 runs to 16 residues. With 3 bases clipped from V and 5 bases from J, the junction kept 5 bases outside the gene matches. Germline V gene sequence: CDR1 SGDLS, CDR2 YYNGEE. The chain's CDR3 is CASSAFGTSGRETQYF. The CDR3 nucleotides are TGTGCCAGCAGCGCGTTCGGGACTAGCGGGAGGGAGACCCAGTACTTC.

The chain combines TRBV30 with TRBJ2-1, with a possible D match to TRBD2 (5 bases). CDR3 length: 15 amino acids. Germline lookup yields CDR1 GTSNPN and CDR2 SVGIG (reference sequence). Trimming shortened V by 1 base and J by 6 bases, and 16 bases separated the two germline ends. CDR3 sequence (DNA): TGTGCCTGGAGTGGGTGGCTAGCTCTTTCCAATGAGCAGTTCTTC. Translating gives CAWSGWLALSNEQFF.

This chain uses TRBV7-8 with TRBJ2-1, with 10 positions matching TRBD2. This CDR3 region has 15 residues. The trim removed 5 bases at V and 2 bases at J, leaving 3 bases unmatched. Germline-derived CDR1 and CDR2 are SGHVS and FQNEAQ. The CDR3 DNA reads TGTGCCAGCAGCGATACTAGCGGGACCTACAATGAGCAGTTCTTC. As protein: CASSDTSGTYNEQFF. The full variable domain, completed using reference TRBV7-8 and TRBJ2-1, is GAGVSQSPRYKVAKRGQDVALRCDPISGHVSLFWYQQALGQGPEFLTYFQNEAQLDKSGLPSDRFFAERPEGSVSTLKIQRTQQEDSAVYLCASSDTSGTYNEQFFGPGTRLTVL.

V and J are TRBV9 and TRBJ1-5; 8 bases agree with TRBD1. The J segment lost 5 bases and the V segment lost 0 bases, leaving 10 bases of the junction unmatched. This CDR3 is 17 amino acids long. CDR1 SGDLS and CDR2 YYNGEE come from the germline V gene. The CDR3 sequence is CASSVADRGAADQPQHF. In nucleotides, the CDR3 is TGTGCCAGCAGCGTAGCAGACAGGGGAGCGGCGGATCAGCCCCAGCATTTT.

The chain joins TRBV7-3 to TRBJ1-2; 10 positions agree with TRBD1. The CDR3 has 15 amino acids. Trimming at V came to 5 bases and at J to 4 bases, leaving 7 bases not matched to a gene. Germline values: CDR1 SGHTA, CDR2 FQGTGA. The chain's CDR3 is CASSPGDRGVYGYTF. The CDR3 nucleotides are TGTGCCAGCAGCCCCGGGGACAGGGGCGTCTATGGCTACACCTTC.

In its sample, this clone was seen a few times. The chain uses TRBV30 and TRBJ1-2; no clear D gene. The CDR3 runs 13 residues. The V gene lost 1 base and the J gene lost 1 base, with 7 bases spanning the gap. From germline, CDR1 is GTSNPN and CDR2 SVGIG (reference sequence). This chain's CDR3 is CAWSDSGNYGYTF. CDR3 DNA sequence: TGTGCCTGGAGTGATTCCGGTAACTATGGCTACACCTTC.

The chain employs TRBV5-6 and TRBJ2-7; 9 nucleotides line up with TRBD1. Germline CDR1 is SGHDT and CDR2 is YYEEEE. Trimming at V came to 5 bases and at J to 6 bases, leaving 9 bases not matched to a gene. This CDR3 has 14 residues. In DNA form, the CDR3 reads TGTGCCAGCAGTTTTCCCGGGACAGGGAGCGAGCAGTACTTC. Translating gives CASSFPGTGSEQYF. Complete variable domain (other parts from reference TRBV5-6 and TRBJ2-7): DAGVTQSPTHLIKTRGQQVTLRCSPKSGHDTVSWYQQALGQGPQFIFQYYEEEERQRGNFPDRFSGHQFPNYSSELNVNALLLGDSALYLCASSFPGTGSEQYFGPGTRLTVT.